Below, 14 T cell receptor beta chains from the same sample are listed, as sequenced in a study of T cell responses to AZD1222 COVID-19 vaccine. Profiled with immunoSEQ multiplex PCR; TCRdb holds only in-frame clones, not every one. The profile covers about 110,000 clones, with nearly 90% appearing a single time and approximately 4.8% taken by the ten largest. The starting material was peripheral blood, obtained 28 days after the second AZD1222 dose. The origin of the receptors is an adult who received the AZD1222 COVID-19 vaccine.

V usage is TRBV28 and J usage is TRBJ1-6; tentative D call: TRBD1 (5 bases). Germline V gene sequence: CDR1 MDHEN, CDR2 SYDVKM. V was trimmed by 4 bases and J by 5 bases, leaving 15 bases between them. The CDR3 has 16 amino acids. This chain's CDR3 is CASSSPGGPNNSPLHF. CDR3 DNA sequence: TGTGCCAGCAGTTCGCCGGGGGGACCGAATAATTCACCCCTCCACTTT.

This sequence joins TRBV19 and TRBJ2-5, with D hard to call. The CDR3 contains 14 residues. Germline V gene lookup returns CDR1 LNHDA and CDR2 SQIVND (reference sequence). Trimming shortened V by 4 bases and J by 7 bases, and 16 bases separated the two germline ends. CDR3 residues: CASSTGLKVGTQYF. The CDR3 DNA sequence: TGTGCCAGTAGTACGGGTCTTAAAGTCGGGACCCAGTACTTC.

The CDR3 loop reads CASSATGQGETQYF. CDR3 DNA sequence: TGTGCCAGCAGCGCGACAGGGCAGGGGGAGACCCAGTACTTC. This chain uses TRBV11-2 with TRBJ2-5; TRBD1 matches at 7 bases. Trimming at V came to 5 bases and at J to 5 bases, leaving 8 bases not matched to a gene. The CDR3 spans 14 residues. The germline CDR1 and CDR2 sequences are SGHAT and FQNNGV.

The table lists this clone with a few counts. The chain recombines TRBV6-5 with TRBJ2-7, with D possibly being TRBD1 (6 bases). The CDR3 consists of 13 residues. Germline CDR1 reads MNHEY; CDR2 reads SVGAGI. The V end was cut by 5 bases, the J end by 0 bases, with 8 bases between. The CDR3 here is CASSPTGSYEQYF. The CDR3 coding sequence is TGTGCCAGCAGTCCGACAGGCTCCTACGAGCAGTACTTC.

This chain connects TRBV7-8 to TRBJ1-1, with unresolved D. There are 13 residues in the CDR3. In germline, CDR1 is SGHVS, CDR2 FQNEAQ. The germline V and J ends were trimmed by 8 bases and 6 bases, with 16 bases remaining between them. The CDR3 sequence: CASYPPNLPEAFF. DNA of the CDR3: TGTGCCAGCTATCCCCCCAATCTACCTGAAGCTTTCTTT.

The chain combines TRBV2 with TRBJ2-1; 9 bases match TRBD1. V trimming: 4 bases; J trimming: 6 bases; junction bases outside the gene matches: 7. CDR1 is SNHLY, CDR2 FYNNEI, per germline. This CDR3 has 15 residues. The CDR3 region is CASSGDREAGNEQFF. DNA of the CDR3: TGTGCCAGCAGTGGGGACAGGGAGGCGGGCAATGAGCAGTTCTTC. The variable domain in full, with the rest retrieved from reference TRBV2 and TRBJ2-1, is EPEVTQTPSHQVTQMGQEVILRCVPISNHLYFYWYRQILGQKVEFLVSFYNNEISEKSEIFDDQFSVERPDGSNFTLKIRSTKLEDSAMYFCASSGDREAGNEQFFGPGTRLTVL.

The chain combines TRBV7-8 with TRBJ2-5, with a possible D match to TRBD2 (5 bases). V was shortened by 5 bases and J by 3 bases, with 13 bases between the two germline ends. From germline, CDR1 is SGHVS and CDR2 FQNEAQ. The length of the CDR3 is 14 residues. DNA of the CDR3: TGTGCCAGCAGCGCAGAGCTGGGAGAAGAGACCCAGTACTTC. Encoded protein: CASSAELGEETQYF. Together with reference TRBV7-8 and TRBJ2-5, the CDR3 gives the full variable domain: GAGVSQSPRYKVAKRGQDVALRCDPISGHVSLFWYQQALGQGPEFLTYFQNEAQLDKSGLPSDRFFAERPEGSVSTLKIQRTQQEDSAVYLCASSAELGEETQYFGPGTRLLVL.

The chain joins TRBV5-1 to TRBJ1-3, with D unresolved. The V gene's germline CDR1 is SGHRS and CDR2 YFSETQ. The V end lost 4 bases, the J end lost 2 bases, and 13 bases lay between the germline ends. The CDR3 has 15 residues. CDR3 residues: CASSKVPLTGNTIYF. In DNA, the CDR3 is TGCGCCAGCAGCAAGGTCCCGCTGACTGGAAACACCATATATTTT.

This clone was recorded once. The chain joins TRBV28 to TRBJ2-7, with TRBD1 identical over 9 bases. In germline, CDR1 is MDHEN, CDR2 SYDVKM. This CDR3 comprises 13 residues. The junction had 5 bases not matched to a gene; V was cut back by 6 bases and J by 5 bases. The CDR3 loop reads CASRGQGKDEQYF. Here the CDR3 DNA reads TGTGCCAGCAGGGGACAGGGAAAGGACGAGCAGTACTTC.

The chain is built from TRBV4-1 and TRBJ2-1; 9 nucleotides match TRBD2. V lost 4 bases, J lost 0 bases, and 13 bases stayed unmatched. Germline assignment: CDR1 MGHRA and CDR2 YSYEKL. This CDR3 has 19 residues. The CDR3 sequence: CASSPGGASGASSYNEQFF. As DNA, the CDR3 is TGCGCCAGCAGCCCCGGAGGGGCTAGCGGGGCAAGCTCCTACAATGAGCAGTTCTTC.

This chain links TRBV30 with TRBJ2-6; 7 bases align to TRBD1. The CDR3 is 17 residues long. Germline assignment: CDR1 GTSNPN and CDR2 SVGIG (reference sequence). The ends lost 1 base at V and 0 bases at J; junction bases unmatched: 6. In DNA, the CDR3 is TGTGCCTGGAGTGCCGGGACAGTTTTCTCTGGGGCCAACGTCCTGACTTTC. Protein product: CAWSAGTVFSGANVLTF.

The chain links TRBV6-5 to TRBJ2-6, with D unresolved. V lost 7 bases, J lost 0 bases, and 7 bases lay in between. This CDR3 is 14 amino acids long. Looked up from germline, CDR1 is MNHEY and CDR2 is SVGAGI. The DNA of the CDR3 is TGTGCCAGCAAAGTACTCTCTGGGGCCAACGTCCTGACTTTC. It codes for CASKVLSGANVLTF.

This chain uses TRBV5-4 with TRBJ1-6; D may be TRBD1 (5 bases). This CDR3 has 15 amino acids. Trimming cost V 0 bases and J 7 bases, with 11 bases left between them. The germline V gene encodes CDR1 SGHNT and CDR2 YYREEE (reference sequence). The CDR3 coding sequence is TGTGCCAGCAGCTTGGGTAGGGGCGGGAATTCACCCCTCCACTTT. Translating gives CASSLGRGGNSPLHF.

The V and J genes are TRBV5-5 and TRBJ1-2; 7 bases agree with TRBD1. The CDR3 is 15 residues long. Per germline, CDR1 SGHKS and CDR2 YYEKEE (reference sequence). V lost 0 bases to trimming and J lost 2 bases; unmatched junction nucleotides: 4. The CDR3 spells CASSLGQGMNYGYTF. CDR3 DNA: TGTGCCAGCAGCTTGGGACAGGGAATGAACTATGGCTACACCTTC. Based on the CDR3 plus reference TRBV5-5 and TRBJ1-2, the full variable domain is DAGVTQSPTHLIKTRGQQVTLRCSPISGHKSVSWYQQVLGQGPQFIFQYYEKEERGRGNFPDRFSARQFPNYSSELNVNALLLGDSALYLCASSLGQGMNYGYTFGSGTRLTVV.